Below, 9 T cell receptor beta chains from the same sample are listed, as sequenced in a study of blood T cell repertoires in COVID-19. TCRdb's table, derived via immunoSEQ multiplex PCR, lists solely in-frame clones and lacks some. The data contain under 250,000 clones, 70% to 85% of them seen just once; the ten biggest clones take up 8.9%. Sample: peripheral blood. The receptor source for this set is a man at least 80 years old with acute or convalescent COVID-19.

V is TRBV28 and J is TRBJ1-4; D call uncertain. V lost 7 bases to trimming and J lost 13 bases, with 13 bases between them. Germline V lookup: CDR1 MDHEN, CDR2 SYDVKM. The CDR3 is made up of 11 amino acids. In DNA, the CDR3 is TGTGCCAGCAAAGGAGGGAGGGTACTGTTTTTT. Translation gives CASKGGRVLFF.

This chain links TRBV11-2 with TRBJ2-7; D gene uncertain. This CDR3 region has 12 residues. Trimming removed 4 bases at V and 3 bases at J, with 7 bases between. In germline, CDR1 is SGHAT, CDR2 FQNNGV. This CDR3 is CASSSTRYEQYF. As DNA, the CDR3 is TGTGCCAGCAGCTCCACACGCTACGAGCAGTACTTC.

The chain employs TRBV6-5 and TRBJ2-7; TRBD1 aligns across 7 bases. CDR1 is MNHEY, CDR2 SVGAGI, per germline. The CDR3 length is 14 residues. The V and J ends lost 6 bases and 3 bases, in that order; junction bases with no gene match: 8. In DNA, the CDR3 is TGTGCCAGCAGCCGGGACAGAAGTTTCTACGAGCAGTACTTC. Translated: CASSRDRSFYEQYF.

The CDR3 sequence: CASSYGRVEGHSRQYF. The DNA of the CDR3 is TGTGCCAGCAGTTACGGCAGGGTAGAAGGACACTCGAGGCAGTACTTC. This chain joins TRBV6-5 and TRBJ2-7, with D possibly matching TRBD1 (5 bases). This CDR3 spans 16 amino acids. Germline CDR1 is MNHEY and CDR2 is SVGAGI. Trimming shortened V by 2 bases and J by 9 bases, and 23 bases separated the two germline ends.

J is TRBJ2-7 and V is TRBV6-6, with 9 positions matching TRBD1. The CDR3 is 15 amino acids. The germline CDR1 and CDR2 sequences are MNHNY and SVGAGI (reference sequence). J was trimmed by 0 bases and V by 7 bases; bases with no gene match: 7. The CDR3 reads CASKAGQGYSYEQYF. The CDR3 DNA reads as TGTGCCAGCAAAGCGGGACAGGGATACTCCTACGAGCAGTACTTC.

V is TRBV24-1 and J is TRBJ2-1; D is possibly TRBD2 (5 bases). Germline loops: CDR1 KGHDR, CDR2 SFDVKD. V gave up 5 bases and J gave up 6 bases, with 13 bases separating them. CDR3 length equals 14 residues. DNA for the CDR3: TGTGCCACCAGTGCTAAGAGGGCCGGCAATGAGCAGTTCTTC. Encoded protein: CATSAKRAGNEQFF.

DNA of the CDR3: TGTGCCAGCAGTTTAAAGACAGGGACGGGGGAAAAACTGTTTTTT. It translates to CASSLKTGTGEKLFF. The rearrangement joins TRBV28 to TRBJ1-4; 7 bases are shared with TRBD1. The CDR3 consists of 15 residues. The V and J ends lost 2 bases and 8 bases, in that order; junction bases with no gene match: 8. Germline V gene sequence: CDR1 MDHEN, CDR2 SYDVKM. Full variable domain (remainder filled in from reference TRBV28 and TRBJ1-4): DVKVTQSSRYLVKRTGEKVFLECVQDMDHENMFWYRQDPGLGLRLIYFSYDVKMKEKGDIPEGYSVSREKKERFSLILESASTNQTSMYLCASSLKTGTGEKLFFGSGTQLSVL.

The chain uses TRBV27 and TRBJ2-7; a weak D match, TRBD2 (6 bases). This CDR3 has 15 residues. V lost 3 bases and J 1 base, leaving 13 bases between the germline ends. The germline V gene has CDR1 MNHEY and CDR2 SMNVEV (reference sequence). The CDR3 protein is CASSFVGGSSYEQYF. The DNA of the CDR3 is TGTGCCAGCAGTTTCGTCGGGGGATCGTCCTACGAGCAGTACTTC.

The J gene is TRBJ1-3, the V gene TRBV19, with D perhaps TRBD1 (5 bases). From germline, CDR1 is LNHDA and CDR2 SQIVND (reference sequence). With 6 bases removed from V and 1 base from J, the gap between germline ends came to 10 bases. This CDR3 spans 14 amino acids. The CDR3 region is CASRPTASGNTIYF. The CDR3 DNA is TGTGCCAGTAGACCGACAGCTTCTGGAAACACCATATATTTT.